Shown below are 23 T cell receptor beta chains from a single sample sequenced in a study of blood T cells in healthy people across ages. PCR was performed a second time for 7 to 11 cycles using a sample-barcoded 5' primer and a J-beta primer mix. TCRdb passed the 5' RACE reads through MiXCR, listing each CDR3 protein once. In the table there are about 810,000 distinct CDR3 sequences, 35% to 40% of which are singletons. The sequenced sample was blood. These receptors all come from a man aged 18 to 30 in good health.

This clonotype has just a few counts. V usage is TRBV20-1 and J usage is TRBJ2-5; 7 bases agree with TRBD1. Per the germline V gene, CDR1 is DFQATT and CDR2 is SNEGSKA (reference sequence). The ends lost 6 bases at V and 11 bases at J; junction bases unmatched: 18. This CDR3 spans 14 amino acids. CDR3 DNA: TGCAGTGCGACCACCGGGACAGCCTTAAAGGAGCAGTACTTC. It encodes CSATTGTALKEQYF.

This clonotype was picked up one time. The J gene is TRBJ2-7, the V gene TRBV5-1, with TRBD2 matching 14 bases. Germline CDR1 is SGHRS and CDR2 is YFSETQ. Losses at the gene ends were 7 bases for V and 7 bases for J; bases not matched to a gene: 10. CDR3 length: 15 residues. This CDR3 is CASSTGLAGDKEQYF. In DNA, the CDR3 is TGCGCCAGCTCGACGGGACTAGCGGGGGATAAGGAGCAGTACTTC.

This clonotype has more than one count but fewer than ten. The chain uses TRBV7-2 and TRBJ1-2; 9 nucleotides align to TRBD1. The germline V gene has CDR1 SGHTA and CDR2 FQGNSA. The V and J ends lost 5 bases and 1 base, in that order; junction bases with no gene match: 8. The CDR3 sequence is 16 residues long. CDR3 sequence (DNA): TGTGCCAGCAGCCCATTGGGACAGGGCTTTAACTATGGCTACACCTTC. It is translated as CASSPLGQGFNYGYTF.

There are a few counts of this clonotype. The chain employs TRBV28 and TRBJ1-1; 8 bases map to TRBD1. V lost 2 bases to trimming and J lost 6 bases; unmatched junction nucleotides: 8. This CDR3 contains 15 residues. The germline V gene encodes CDR1 MDHEN and CDR2 SYDVKM. CDR3 protein: CASSLHTGGRAEAFF. Written as DNA, the CDR3 is TGTGCCAGCAGTTTACACACAGGGGGTCGGGCTGAAGCTTTCTTT. Variable domain in full (rest from reference TRBV28 and TRBJ1-1): DVKVTQSSRYLVKRTGEKVFLECVQDMDHENMFWYRQDPGLGLRLIYFSYDVKMKEKGDIPEGYSVSREKKERFSLILESASTNQTSMYLCASSLHTGGRAEAFFGQGTRLTVV.

The sample holds a few counts of this clonotype. The chain links TRBV6-2 or TRBV6-3 to TRBJ1-1, with D uncertain. Trimming removed 1 base from V and 1 base from J, with 4 bases in between. This CDR3 comprises 13 residues. Looked up from germline, CDR1 is MNHEY and CDR2 is SVGEGT. This CDR3 reads CASSYLENTEAFF. The CDR3 DNA follows: TGTGCCAGCAGTTACTTAGAGAACACTGAAGCTTTCTTT.

This clonotype has just a few counts. The chain carries TRBV7-2 and TRBJ2-1; no firm D call. Trimming took 1 base from V and 13 from J, leaving 8 bases between them. CDR1 SGHTA and CDR2 FQGNSA come from the germline V gene. The CDR3 length is 11 residues. In DNA, the CDR3 is TGTGCCAGCAGCTTAGGGGCTACTCAGTTCTTC. It translates to CASSLGATQFF.

The V gene is TRBV10-3, the J gene TRBJ1-2, with 9 bases matching TRBD1. The V segment lost 4 bases and the J segment 5 bases; nucleotides outside the gene matches: 5. Germline CDR1 reads ENHRY; CDR2 reads SYGVKD. The CDR3 covers 14 residues. CDR3 sequence (DNA): TGTGCCATCAGTGTCGGGACAGGGACTTATGGCTACACCTTC. Its protein is CAISVGTGTYGYTF.

The chain combines TRBV6-5 with TRBJ1-1; D remains unclear. The germline CDR1 and CDR2 sequences are MNHEY and SVGAGI. The germline V and J ends were trimmed by 6 bases and 7 bases, with 9 bases remaining between them. The CDR3 spans 11 residues. The CDR3 DNA reads as TGTGCCAGCAGGGGAGATTTTGAAGCTTTCTTT. It encodes CASRGDFEAFF.

This clonotype was seen a few times. The chain has TRBV4-3 and TRBJ1-2; TRBD1 matches 7 bases. There are 15 residues in the CDR3. Germline-derived CDR1 and CDR2 are LGHNA and YSLEER. V was pared by 0 bases and J by 2 bases, with 3 bases of the junction left unmatched. In DNA, the CDR3 is TGCGCCAGCAGCCAAGAACAGGGGCGGAACTATGGCTACACCTTC. It yields the protein CASSQEQGRNYGYTF.

V is TRBV20-1 and J is TRBJ1-5, with D perhaps TRBD1 (6 bases). The CDR3 totals 12 residues. The germline gives CDR1 DFQATT, CDR2 SNEGSKA (reference sequence). V lost 6 bases and J lost 6, with 12 bases in between. Here the CDR3 DNA reads TGCAGTGCAGGGGGATTAGGTCAGCCCCAGCATTTT. Translating gives CSAGGLGQPQHF.

This clonotype was seen only a few times. The chain joins TRBV19 to TRBJ1-5; 8 positions match TRBD1. Germline V CDR1 and CDR2: LNHDA, SQIVND (reference sequence). The CDR3 spans 17 residues. V was pared by 6 bases and J by 4 bases, with 14 bases of the junction left unmatched. The CDR3 reads CASSRSRERTGNQPQHF. In nucleotides, the CDR3 is TGTGCCAGTAGCCGAAGCCGAGAACGGACAGGGAATCAGCCCCAGCATTTT.

The rearrangement joins TRBV10-3 to TRBJ2-4; weak D call: TRBD1 (5 bases). TRBJ2-7 matches the DNA end more closely, so the J call is doubtful. The CDR3 is 15 amino acids. Germline V lookup: CDR1 ENHRY, CDR2 SYGVKD. The CDR3 sequence: CAISEQVTATYEQYF. The CDR3 DNA reads TGTGCCATCAGTGAGCAAGTGACAGCGACCTACGAGCAGTACTTC.

Worth noting for this clonotype: Being one base from a much bigger clone, this may be a read error. The V gene is TRBV6-6, the J gene TRBJ2-1, with D uncertain. Near its end, the DNA agrees better with TRBJ2-7, so the J call may be wrong. This CDR3 is 14 amino acids long. From germline, CDR1 is MNHNY and CDR2 SVGAGI (reference sequence). The CDR3 region is CASSYLQSYNEQYF. The CDR3 DNA is TGTGCCAGCAGTTATTTACAGTCCTACAATGAGCAGTACTTC.

The CDR3 sequence: CASNAQGAPDSPLHF. Written as DNA, the CDR3 is TGTGCCAGCAACGCACAGGGGGCACCAGATTCACCCCTCCACTTT. V is TRBV7-2 and J is TRBJ1-6; 9 bases fit TRBD1. Germline CDR1 reads SGHTA; CDR2 reads FQGNSA. J was trimmed by 8 bases and V by 7 bases; bases with no gene match: 9. The CDR3 totals 15 residues.

V is TRBV7-9 and J is TRBJ1-6; D call uncertain. From germline, CDR1 is SEHNR and CDR2 FQNEAQ (reference sequence). V lost 8 bases and J lost 7, with 18 bases in between. The CDR3 totals 15 residues. CDR3 in DNA: TGTGCCAGCCGGCTGCCCGATAACACGAATTCACCCCTCCACTTT. Translation gives CASRLPDNTNSPLHF.

The chain is built from TRBV7-9 and TRBJ2-1; 7 nucleotides line up with TRBD2. The trim removed 1 base at V and 13 bases at J, leaving 10 bases unmatched. The CDR3 runs 14 residues. Germline V lookup: CDR1 SEHNR, CDR2 FQNEAQ (reference sequence). The CDR3 loop reads CASSLGSSGETQFF. For the CDR3, the DNA is TGTGCCAGCAGCTTAGGGTCTAGCGGAGAGACCCAGTTCTTC.

J is TRBJ2-3 and V is TRBV5-1; TRBD1 is a possible D gene (6 bases). The CDR3 length is 13 residues. Germline values: CDR1 SGHRS, CDR2 YFSETQ. V dropped 4 bases and J dropped 4 bases, with 10 bases sitting between them. Here the CDR3 DNA reads TGCGCCAGCAGCCCCTACAGGGCAGATACGCAGTATTTT. Translated, it gives CASSPYRADTQYF.

There are a few counts of this clonotype. V usage is TRBV12-3 or TRBV12-4 and J usage is TRBJ2-1; no firm D call. Judging by the DNA end, TRBJ2-7 fits better; the J call may be wrong. This CDR3 has 15 amino acids. This CDR3 reads CASSHPRSSYNEQYF. The CDR3 bases are TGTGCCAGCAGTCACCCCAGGAGCTCCTACAATGAGCAGTACTTC.

About this clonotype: A much larger clone sits a single nucleotide away, making a read error possible. This chain joins TRBV6-2 or TRBV6-3 and TRBJ2-3; 7 bases fit TRBD2. Germline CDR1 reads MNHEY; CDR2 reads SVGEGT. This CDR3 spans 17 amino acids. V trimming: 5 bases; J trimming: 3 bases; junction bases outside the gene matches: 14. For the CDR3, the DNA is TGTGCCAGCAGTGTTTCCTCACTAGGGGAGGGAACAGATACGCAGTATTTT. Encoded protein: CASSVSSLGEGTDTQYF.

This clonotype was found a few times. This chain uses TRBV5-1 with TRBJ2-1; D not resolved. V lost 0 bases to trimming and J lost 13 bases, with 11 bases between them. Germline V CDR1 and CDR2: SGHRS, YFSETQ. The CDR3 extends over 12 amino acids. The CDR3 here is CASSLEFQPQFF. CDR3 nucleotide sequence: TGCGCCAGCAGCTTGGAGTTCCAGCCACAGTTCTTC.

This clonotype was detected a few times. V and J are TRBV5-1 and TRBJ2-3; D ambiguous. CDR1 and CDR2 (germline): SGHRS, YFSETQ. V shed 3 bases and J shed 2 bases, with 7 bases lying between them. CDR3 length equals 13 residues. CDR3 nucleotide sequence: TGCGCCAGCAGCTCCGGGTTCACAGATACGCAGTATTTT. Its protein is CASSSGFTDTQYF.

This clonotype has a count of ten or more. The rearrangement joins TRBV20-1 to TRBJ2-5; 7 bases are a match to TRBD1. V lost 6 bases, J lost 5 bases, and 6 bases stayed unmatched. This CDR3 comprises 12 residues. CDR1 and CDR2 (germline): DFQATT, SNEGSKA (reference sequence). CDR3 sequence: CSAPTGSETQYF. CDR3 DNA sequence: TGCAGTGCCCCGACAGGGTCGGAGACCCAGTACTTC.

Worth noting for this clonotype: Sequence at one end of the junction differs from germline and may be a read error. The CDR3 DNA is TGTGCCAGTAGTGCCTTGCCCGGGACTAGCTACGAGCAGTACTTC. Protein sequence: CASSALPGTSYEQYF. The chain is built from TRBV25-1 and TRBJ2-7, with 8 bases that match TRBD2. There are 15 residues in the CDR3. Germline V CDR1 and CDR2: MGHDK, SYGVNS.